This entry lists 5 T cell receptor beta chains sequenced from one sample in a study of neurological immune-mediated disorders (dated by TCRdb to between 2018 and 2021). The library was generated by 5' RACE. TCRdb names Illumina HiSeq 2500 as the instrument used. TCRdb trimmed the raw reads at Q25, called clones with MiXCR and kept productive beta chains. Each CDR3 protein appears once, grouped with its most common genes and DNA. The sample profile shows around 18,000 distinct CDR3 sequences; around 28% of them were found once. The top ten clones comprise 33% of the sample. Sample: PBMCs. The receptor source for this set is a man aged 45-65 years with HTLV-1-associated myelopathy (HAM/TSP).

J is TRBJ2-3 and V is TRBV5-1, with a possible D match to TRBD1 (6 bases). V was clipped by 0 bases and J by 1 base, with 9 bases between them. The length of the CDR3 is 15 residues. Germline V gives CDR1 SGHRS, CDR2 YFSETQ. The CDR3 loop reads CASSLVRTGTDTQYF. CDR3 nucleotide sequence: TGCGCCAGCAGCTTGGTGAGGACAGGCACAGATACGCAGTATTTT.

Relative to its sample, this clonotype is medium-sized (0.01 to 0.1%). V gene TRBV20-1 combines with J gene TRBJ2-7; D gene uncertain. In germline, CDR1 is DFQATT, CDR2 SNEGSKA (reference sequence). The CDR3 has 14 residues. Trimming left V 6 bases short and J 5 bases short, with 20 bases between. CDR3 loop: CSAQNGPLEDEQYF. In DNA, the CDR3 is TGCAGTGCGCAGAACGGGCCTCTCGAGGACGAGCAGTACTTC.

In this sample, this clonotype turned up many times. CDR3 nucleotide sequence: TGTGCCAGCAGCCCAAACAGGTACAATGAGCAGTTCTTC. Protein product: CASSPNRYNEQFF. The V gene is TRBV7-9, the J gene TRBJ2-1; D is possibly TRBD1 (5 bases). This CDR3 region has 13 residues. Germline lookup yields CDR1 SEHNR and CDR2 FQNEAQ (reference sequence). V dropped 5 bases and J dropped 4 bases, with 9 bases sitting between them. Based on the CDR3 plus reference TRBV7-9 and TRBJ2-1, the full variable domain is DTGVSQNPRHKITKRGQNVTFRCDPISEHNRLYWYRQTLGQGPEFLTYFQNEAQLEKSRLLSDRFSAERPKGSFSTLEIQRTEQGDSAMYLCASSPNRYNEQFFGPGTRLTVL.

This sequence joins TRBV6-5 and TRBJ1-4; D not certain. CDR1 and CDR2 from the germline V gene are MNHEY and SVGAGI. The V end was cut by 0 bases, the J end by 7 bases, with 6 bases between. The CDR3 is 13 residues long. The CDR3 region is CASSYSSGEKLFF. CDR3 sequence (DNA): TGTGCCAGCAGTTACTCGAGCGGTGAAAAACTGTTTTTT.

This clonotype was recorded many times. The CDR3 region has the DNA TGTGCCAGCAGTCCTCGGACAGGGTTGGGTGGCTACACCTTC. It translates to CASSPRTGLGGYTF. The V gene is TRBV6-5, the J gene TRBJ1-2; 8 nucleotides line up with TRBD1. Germline CDR1 MNHEY, CDR2 SVGAGI. V lost 5 bases, J lost 7 bases, and 9 bases stayed unmatched. The CDR3 totals 14 residues.